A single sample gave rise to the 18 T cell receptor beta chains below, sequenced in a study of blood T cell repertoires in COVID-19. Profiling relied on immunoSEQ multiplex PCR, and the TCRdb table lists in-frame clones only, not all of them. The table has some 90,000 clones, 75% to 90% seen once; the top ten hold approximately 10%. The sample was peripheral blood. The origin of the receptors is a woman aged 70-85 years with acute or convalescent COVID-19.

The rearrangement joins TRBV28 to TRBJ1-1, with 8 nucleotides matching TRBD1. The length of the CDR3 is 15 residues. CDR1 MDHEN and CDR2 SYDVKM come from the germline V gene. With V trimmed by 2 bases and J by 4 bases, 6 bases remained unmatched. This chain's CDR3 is CASSLAGGRGTEAFF. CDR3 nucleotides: TGTGCCAGCAGTTTAGCAGGGGGCCGTGGCACTGAAGCTTTCTTT.

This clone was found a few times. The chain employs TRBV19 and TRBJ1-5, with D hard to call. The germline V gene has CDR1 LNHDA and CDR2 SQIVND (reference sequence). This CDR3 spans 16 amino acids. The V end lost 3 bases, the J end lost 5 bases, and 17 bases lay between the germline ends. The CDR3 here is CASSMNRAPRDQPQHF. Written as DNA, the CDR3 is TGTGCCAGTAGTATGAACCGGGCCCCGAGGGATCAGCCCCAGCATTTT.

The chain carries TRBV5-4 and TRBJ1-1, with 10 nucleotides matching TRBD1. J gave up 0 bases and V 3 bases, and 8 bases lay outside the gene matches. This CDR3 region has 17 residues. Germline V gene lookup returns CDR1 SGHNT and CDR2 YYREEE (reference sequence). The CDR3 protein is CASSSYRDRGLNTEAFF. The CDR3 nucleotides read TGTGCCAGCAGCTCCTACCGGGACAGGGGATTGAACACTGAAGCTTTCTTT.

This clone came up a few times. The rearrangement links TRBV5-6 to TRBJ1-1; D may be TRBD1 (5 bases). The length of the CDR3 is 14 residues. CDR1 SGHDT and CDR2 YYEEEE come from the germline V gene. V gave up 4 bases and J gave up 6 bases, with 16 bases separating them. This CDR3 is CASSINSGKAEAFF. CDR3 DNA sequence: TGTGCCAGCAGCATAAACTCAGGGAAAGCTGAAGCTTTCTTT.

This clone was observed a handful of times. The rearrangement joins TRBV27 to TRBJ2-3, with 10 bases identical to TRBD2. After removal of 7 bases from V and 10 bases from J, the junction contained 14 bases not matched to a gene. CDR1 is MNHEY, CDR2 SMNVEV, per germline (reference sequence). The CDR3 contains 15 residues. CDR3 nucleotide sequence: TGTGCCAGCAAGACACTAGCGGGGTTTACCATGGCGCAGTATTTT. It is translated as CASKTLAGFTMAQYF.

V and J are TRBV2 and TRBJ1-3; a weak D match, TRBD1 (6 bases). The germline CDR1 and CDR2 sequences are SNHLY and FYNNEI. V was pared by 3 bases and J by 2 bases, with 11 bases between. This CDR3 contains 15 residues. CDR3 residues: CASSEMTGPGNTIYF. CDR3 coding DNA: TGTGCCAGCAGTGAGATGACAGGTCCTGGAAACACCATATATTTT.

In DNA form, the CDR3 reads TGTGCCACCGGGGTGGACAGGACGCTTTACCTGAACACTGAAGCTTTCTTT. This codes for CATGVDRTLYLNTEAFF. V usage is TRBV5-4 and J usage is TRBJ1-1; 7 bases are a match to TRBD1. The CDR3 is made up of 17 amino acids. The germline CDR1 and CDR2 sequences are SGHNT and YYREEE (reference sequence). After removal of 9 bases from V and 0 bases from J, the junction contained 17 bases not matched to a gene.

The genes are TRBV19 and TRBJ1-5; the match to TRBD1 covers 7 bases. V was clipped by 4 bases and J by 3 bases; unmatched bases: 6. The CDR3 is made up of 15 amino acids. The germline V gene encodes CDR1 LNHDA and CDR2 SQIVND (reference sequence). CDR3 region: CASSTRQGSNQPQHF. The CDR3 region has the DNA TGTGCCAGTAGTACCCGACAGGGCTCCAATCAGCCCCAGCATTTT.

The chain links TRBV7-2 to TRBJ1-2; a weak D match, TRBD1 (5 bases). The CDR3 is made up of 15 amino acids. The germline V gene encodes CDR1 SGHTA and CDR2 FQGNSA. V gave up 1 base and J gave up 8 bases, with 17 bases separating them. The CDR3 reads CASSLEGSGRWGYTF. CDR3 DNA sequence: TGTGCCAGCAGCTTAGAGGGGTCCGGCAGATGGGGCTACACCTTC.

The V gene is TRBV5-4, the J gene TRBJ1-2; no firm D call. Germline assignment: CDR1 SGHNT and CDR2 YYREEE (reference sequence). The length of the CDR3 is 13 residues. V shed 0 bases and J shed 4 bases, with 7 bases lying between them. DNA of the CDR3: TGTGCCAGCAGCTTGGGGCAGATCTATGGCTACACCTTC. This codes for CASSLGQIYGYTF.

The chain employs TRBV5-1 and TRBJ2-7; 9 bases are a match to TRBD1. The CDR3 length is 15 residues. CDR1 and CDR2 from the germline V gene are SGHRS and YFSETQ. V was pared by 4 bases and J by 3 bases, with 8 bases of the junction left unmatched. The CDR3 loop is CASSTGTGRGYEQYF. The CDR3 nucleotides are TGCGCCAGCAGCACCGGGACAGGGAGAGGCTACGAGCAGTACTTC.

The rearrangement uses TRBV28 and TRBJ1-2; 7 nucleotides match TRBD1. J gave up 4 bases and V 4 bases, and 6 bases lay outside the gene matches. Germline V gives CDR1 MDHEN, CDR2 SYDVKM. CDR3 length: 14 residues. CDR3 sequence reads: CASSWGQSSYGYTF. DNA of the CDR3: TGTGCCAGCAGTTGGGGACAGTCCTCCTATGGCTACACCTTC.

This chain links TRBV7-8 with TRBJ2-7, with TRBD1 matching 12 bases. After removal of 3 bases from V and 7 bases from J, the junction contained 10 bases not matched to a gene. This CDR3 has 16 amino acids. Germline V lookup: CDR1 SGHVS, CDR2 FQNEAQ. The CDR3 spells CASSFTLGQGAYEQYF. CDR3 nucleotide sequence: TGTGCCAGCAGCTTTACTCTGGGACAGGGGGCATATGAGCAGTACTTC.

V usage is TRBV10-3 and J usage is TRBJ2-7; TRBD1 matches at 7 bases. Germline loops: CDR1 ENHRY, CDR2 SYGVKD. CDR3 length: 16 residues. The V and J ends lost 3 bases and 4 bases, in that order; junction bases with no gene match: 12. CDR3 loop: CAISDRGGRVSYEQYF. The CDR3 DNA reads TGTGCCATCAGTGACCGAGGGGGCAGGGTCTCGTACGAGCAGTACTTC.

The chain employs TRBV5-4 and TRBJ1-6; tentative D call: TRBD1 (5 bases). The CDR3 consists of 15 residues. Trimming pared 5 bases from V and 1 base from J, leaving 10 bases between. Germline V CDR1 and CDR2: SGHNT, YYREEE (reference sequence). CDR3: CASRGSGSYNSPLHF. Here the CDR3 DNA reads TGTGCCAGCAGAGGGTCAGGGTCCTATAATTCACCCCTCCACTTT.

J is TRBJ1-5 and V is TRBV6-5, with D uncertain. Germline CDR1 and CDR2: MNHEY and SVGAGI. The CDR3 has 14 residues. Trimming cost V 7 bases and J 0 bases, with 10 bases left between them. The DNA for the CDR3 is TGTGCCAGCAACCCCTCGGGTAGCAATCAGCCCCAGCATTTT. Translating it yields CASNPSGSNQPQHF.

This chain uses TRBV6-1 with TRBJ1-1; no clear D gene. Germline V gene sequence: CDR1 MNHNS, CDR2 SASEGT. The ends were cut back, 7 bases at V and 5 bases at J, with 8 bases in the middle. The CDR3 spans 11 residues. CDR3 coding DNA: TGTGCCAGCATAGGAGGGACTGAAGCTTTCTTT. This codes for CASIGGTEAFF.

The CDR3 protein is CASSLADGYGYTF. For the CDR3, the DNA is TGCGCCAGCAGCTTGGCAGATGGCTATGGCTACACCTTC. J is TRBJ1-2 and V is TRBV5-1; D is undetermined. There are 13 residues in the CDR3. Per germline, CDR1 SGHRS and CDR2 YFSETQ. With 0 bases removed from V and 4 bases from J, the gap between germline ends came to 7 bases.